This is a list of T cell receptor beta chains from one sample in a study of T cell repertoires in cytomegalovirus infection. Each CDR3 protein is one row after TCRdb ran MiXCR on the reads. This sample yields 300,000 to 400,000 distinct CDR3 sequences, of which over 15% are seen a single time; 7.5% to 9% belongs to the top ten. Sequenced input: PBMCs. These receptors were collected from a human donor in good health (CMV status not recorded). Some clones in this sample may be carry-over from other donors' samples. The CDR3 runs from the conserved cysteine through the conserved F or W. A D gene is named only where the DNA matches it firmly. Expanded clones get a size class; other rows say once, few or many, or leave the size out.

v_call	d_call	clone_size	j_call	cdr3_aa
TRBV4-2	NA	few	TRBJ2-1	CASSQANLLVSTDYNEQFF
TRBV5-6	NA	NA	TRBJ1-2	CASSSEETRDYGYTF
TRBV20-1	NA	NA	TRBJ1-1	CSAREGGLNTEAFF
TRBV20-1	NA	NA	TRBJ1-5	CSAGEETGQPQHF
TRBV19	TRBD1	few	TRBJ2-1	CASSGRQGTEQFF
TRBV29-1	NA	NA	TRBJ2-6	CSVEDRMGTGANVLTF
TRBV7-8	NA	many	TRBJ1-5	CASSLGRFDQPQHF
TRBV11-2	TRBD1	few	TRBJ2-7	CASSYLGGPFSEQYF
TRBV19	NA	many	TRBJ1-5	CAKNPQGPQPQHF
TRBV20-1	NA	NA	TRBJ2-7	CSARAPIRTVGYEQYF
TRBV6-2/TRBV6-3	NA	NA	TRBJ2-2	CASSYWGLQNTGELFF
TRBV4-1	TRBD1	NA	TRBJ1-1	CASSQDGQGANTEAFF
TRBV7-6	NA	few	TRBJ1-1	CASSLEHGYTEAFF
TRBV23-1	NA	few	TRBJ1-5	CASNRLLWTKKSNQPQHF
TRBV11-2	TRBD2	few	TRBJ2-3	CASSSSGRLGDTQYF